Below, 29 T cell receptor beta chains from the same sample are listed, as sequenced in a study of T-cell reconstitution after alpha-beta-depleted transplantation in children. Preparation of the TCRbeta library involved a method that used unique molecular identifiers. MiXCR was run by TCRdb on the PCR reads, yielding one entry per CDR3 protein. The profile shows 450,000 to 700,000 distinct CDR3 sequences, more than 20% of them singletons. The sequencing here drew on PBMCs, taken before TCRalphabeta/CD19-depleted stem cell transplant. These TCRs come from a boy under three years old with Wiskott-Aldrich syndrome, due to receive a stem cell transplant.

In DNA, the CDR3 is TGTGCCAGCAGCTTGCTCCTCCGGACAGGGGGCTTAAGCTCCTACGAGCAGTACTTC. As protein: CASSLLLRTGGLSSYEQYF. The chain has TRBV11-2 and TRBJ2-7; 11 bases align to TRBD1. CDR1 and CDR2 (germline): SGHAT, FQNNGV. V was pared by 3 bases and J by 0 bases, with 13 bases of the junction left unmatched. CDR3 length: 19 residues.

The CDR3: CSAGTGGYSYEQYF. CDR3 bases: TGCAGTGCTGGAACCGGGGGATACTCCTACGAGCAGTACTTC. The rearrangement links TRBV20-1 to TRBJ2-7; a possible D gene is TRBD2 (6 bases). The germline gives CDR1 DFQATT, CDR2 SNEGSKA (reference sequence). V was pared by 5 bases and J by 0 bases, with 14 bases between. The CDR3 totals 14 residues.

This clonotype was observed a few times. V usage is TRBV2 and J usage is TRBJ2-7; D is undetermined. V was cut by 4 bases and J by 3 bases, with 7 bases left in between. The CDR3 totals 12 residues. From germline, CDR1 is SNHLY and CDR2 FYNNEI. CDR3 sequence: CASSAIRYEQYF. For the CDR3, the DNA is TGTGCCAGCAGTGCGATCCGCTACGAGCAGTACTTC.

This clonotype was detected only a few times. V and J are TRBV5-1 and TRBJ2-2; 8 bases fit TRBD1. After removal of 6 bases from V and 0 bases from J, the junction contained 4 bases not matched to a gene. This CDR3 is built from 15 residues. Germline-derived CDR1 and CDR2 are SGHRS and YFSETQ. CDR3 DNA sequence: TGCGCCAGCAAACAGGGGGTGGCGAACACCGGGGAGCTGTTTTTT. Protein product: CASKQGVANTGELFF. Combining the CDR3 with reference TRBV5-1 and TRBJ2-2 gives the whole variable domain KAGVTQTPRYLIKTRGQQVTLSCSPISGHRSVSWYQQTPGQGLQFLFEYFSETQRNKGNFPGRFSGRQFSNSRSEMNVSTLELGDSALYLCASKQGVANTGELFFGEGSRLTVL.

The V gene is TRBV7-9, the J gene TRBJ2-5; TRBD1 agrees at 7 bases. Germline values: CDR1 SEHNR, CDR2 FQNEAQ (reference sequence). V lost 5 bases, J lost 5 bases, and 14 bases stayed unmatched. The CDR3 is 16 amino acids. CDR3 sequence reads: CASSQGPRTGEETQYF. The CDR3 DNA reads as TGTGCCAGCAGCCAGGGGCCCCGGACAGGAGAGGAGACCCAGTACTTC.

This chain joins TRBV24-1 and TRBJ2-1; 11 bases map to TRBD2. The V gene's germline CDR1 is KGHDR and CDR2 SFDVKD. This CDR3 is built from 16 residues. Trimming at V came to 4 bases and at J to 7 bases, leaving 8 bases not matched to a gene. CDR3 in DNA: TGTGCCACCAGTGACCAACTAGCGGGAGAGGGGAATGAGCAGTTCTTC. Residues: CATSDQLAGEGNEQFF.

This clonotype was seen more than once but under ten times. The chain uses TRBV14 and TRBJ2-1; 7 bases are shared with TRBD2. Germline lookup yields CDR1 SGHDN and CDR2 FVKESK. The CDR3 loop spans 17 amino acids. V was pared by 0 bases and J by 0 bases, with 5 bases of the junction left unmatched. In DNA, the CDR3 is TGTGCCAGCAGCCAAGATTTTGCTAGCGGCTCCTACAATGAGCAGTTCTTC. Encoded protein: CASSQDFASGSYNEQFF.

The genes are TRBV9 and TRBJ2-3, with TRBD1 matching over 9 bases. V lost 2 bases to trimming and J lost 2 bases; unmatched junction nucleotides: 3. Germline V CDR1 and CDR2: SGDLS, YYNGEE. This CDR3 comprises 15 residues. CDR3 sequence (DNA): TGTGCCAGCAGCGTTCGGGACAGGGACACAGATACGCAGTATTTT. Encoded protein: CASSVRDRDTDTQYF.

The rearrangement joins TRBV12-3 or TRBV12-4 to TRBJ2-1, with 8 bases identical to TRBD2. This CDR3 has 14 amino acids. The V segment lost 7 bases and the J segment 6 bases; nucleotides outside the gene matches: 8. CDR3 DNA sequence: TGTGCCAGCACCCCCATAGCGGGGCCCAATGAGCAGTTCTTC. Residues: CASTPIAGPNEQFF.

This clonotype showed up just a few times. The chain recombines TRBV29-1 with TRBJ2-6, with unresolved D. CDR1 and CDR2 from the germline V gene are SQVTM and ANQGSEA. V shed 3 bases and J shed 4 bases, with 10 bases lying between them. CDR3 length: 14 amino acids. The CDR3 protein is CSVDGEPGANVLTF. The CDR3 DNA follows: TGCAGCGTTGACGGAGAGCCCGGGGCCAACGTCCTGACTTTC.

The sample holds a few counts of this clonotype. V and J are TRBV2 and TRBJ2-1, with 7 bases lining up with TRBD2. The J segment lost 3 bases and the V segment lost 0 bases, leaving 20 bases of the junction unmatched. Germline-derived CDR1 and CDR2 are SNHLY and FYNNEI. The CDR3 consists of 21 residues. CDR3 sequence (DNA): TGTGCCAGCAGTGAAGCCCTAGGGTCTCGAGGGAGGGCCCCCATCTACAATGAGCAGTTCTTC. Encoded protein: CASSEALGSRGRAPIYNEQFF.

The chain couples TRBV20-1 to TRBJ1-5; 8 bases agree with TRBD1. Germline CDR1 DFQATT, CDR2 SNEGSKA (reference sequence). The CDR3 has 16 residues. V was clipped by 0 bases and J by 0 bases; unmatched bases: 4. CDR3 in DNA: TGCAGTGCTAGAGATGGGGGACAGGTTAGCAATCAGCCCCAGCATTTT. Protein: CSARDGGQVSNQPQHF.

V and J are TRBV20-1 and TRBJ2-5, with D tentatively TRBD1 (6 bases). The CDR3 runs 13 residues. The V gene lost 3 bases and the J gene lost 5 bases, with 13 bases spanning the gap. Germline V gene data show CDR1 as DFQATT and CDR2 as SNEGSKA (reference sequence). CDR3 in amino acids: CSARKQGSETQYF. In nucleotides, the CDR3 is TGCAGTGCTAGGAAACAGGGTTCGGAGACCCAGTACTTC.

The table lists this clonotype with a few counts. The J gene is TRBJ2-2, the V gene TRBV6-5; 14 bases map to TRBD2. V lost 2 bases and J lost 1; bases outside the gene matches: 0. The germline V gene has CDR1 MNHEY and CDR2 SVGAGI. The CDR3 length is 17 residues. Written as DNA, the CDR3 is TGTGCCAGCAGTTACGGGACTAGCGGGAGGAACACCGGGGAGCTGTTTTTT. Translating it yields CASSYGTSGRNTGELFF.

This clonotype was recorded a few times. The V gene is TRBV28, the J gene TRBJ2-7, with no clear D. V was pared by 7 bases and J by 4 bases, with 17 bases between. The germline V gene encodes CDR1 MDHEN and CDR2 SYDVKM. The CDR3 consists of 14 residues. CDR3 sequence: CASTFRSLGYEQYF. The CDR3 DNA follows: TGTGCCAGCACCTTCCGGTCCCTCGGGTACGAGCAGTACTTC. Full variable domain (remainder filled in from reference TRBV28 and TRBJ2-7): DVKVTQSSRYLVKRTGEKVFLECVQDMDHENMFWYRQDPGLGLRLIYFSYDVKMKEKGDIPEGYSVSREKKERFSLILESASTNQTSMYLCASTFRSLGYEQYFGPGTRLTVT.

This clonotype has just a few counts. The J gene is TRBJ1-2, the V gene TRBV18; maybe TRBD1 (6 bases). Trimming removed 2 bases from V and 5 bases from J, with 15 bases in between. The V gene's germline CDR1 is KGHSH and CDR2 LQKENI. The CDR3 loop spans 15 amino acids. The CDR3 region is CASSPIQERGYGYTF. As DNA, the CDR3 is TGTGCCAGCTCACCAATACAGGAAAGGGGGTATGGCTACACCTTC.

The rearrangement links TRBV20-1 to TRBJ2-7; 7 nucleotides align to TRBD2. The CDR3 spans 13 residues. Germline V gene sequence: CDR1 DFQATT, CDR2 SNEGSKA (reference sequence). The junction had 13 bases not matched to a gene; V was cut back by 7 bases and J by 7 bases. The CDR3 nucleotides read TGCAGTGAAGCCTCCGGAGGCGGGGGAGAGCAGTACTTC. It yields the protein CSEASGGGGEQYF.

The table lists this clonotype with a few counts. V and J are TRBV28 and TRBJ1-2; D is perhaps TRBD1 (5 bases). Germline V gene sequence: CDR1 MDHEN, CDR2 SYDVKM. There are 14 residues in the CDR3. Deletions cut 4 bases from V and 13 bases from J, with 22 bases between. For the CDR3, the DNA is TGTGCCAGCAGTTCCATACGATGGGACGGACAAACCACCTTC. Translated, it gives CASSSIRWDGQTTF.

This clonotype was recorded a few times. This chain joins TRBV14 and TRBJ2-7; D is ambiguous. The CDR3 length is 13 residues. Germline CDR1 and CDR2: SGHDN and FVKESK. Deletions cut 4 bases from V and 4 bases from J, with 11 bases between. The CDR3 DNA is TGTGCCAGCAGCCGTAGGGCAGAATACGAGCAGTACTTC. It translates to CASSRRAEYEQYF.

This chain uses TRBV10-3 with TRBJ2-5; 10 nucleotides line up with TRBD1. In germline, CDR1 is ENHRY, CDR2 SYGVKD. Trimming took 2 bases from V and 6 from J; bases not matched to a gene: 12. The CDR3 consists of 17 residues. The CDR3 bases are TGTGCCATCAGTGAGAAAATTTCCGGGACAGGGGAACAGACCCAGTACTTC. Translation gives CAISEKISGTGEQTQYF.

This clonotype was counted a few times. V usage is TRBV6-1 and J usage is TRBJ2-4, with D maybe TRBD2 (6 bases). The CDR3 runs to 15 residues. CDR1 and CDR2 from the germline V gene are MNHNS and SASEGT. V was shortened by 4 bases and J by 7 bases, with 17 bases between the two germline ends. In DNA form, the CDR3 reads TGTGCCAGCAGTGCCCCCGGCCTCCGGGGGAACATTCAGTACTTC. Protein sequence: CASSAPGLRGNIQYF.

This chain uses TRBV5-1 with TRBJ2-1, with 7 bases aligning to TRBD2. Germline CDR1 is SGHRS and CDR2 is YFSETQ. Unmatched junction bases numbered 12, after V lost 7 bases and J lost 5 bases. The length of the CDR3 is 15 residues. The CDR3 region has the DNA TGCGCCAGCTGTTTCGGTTGGGGGGGTAACAATGAGCAGTTCTTC. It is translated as CASCFGWGGNNEQFF.

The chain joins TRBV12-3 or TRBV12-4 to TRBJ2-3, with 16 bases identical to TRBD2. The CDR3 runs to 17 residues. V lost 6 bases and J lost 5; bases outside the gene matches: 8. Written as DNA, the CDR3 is TGTGCCAGCAGGAGTTCGGGACTAGCGGGAGGGAGAGATACGCAGTATTTT. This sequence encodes CASRSSGLAGGRDTQYF.

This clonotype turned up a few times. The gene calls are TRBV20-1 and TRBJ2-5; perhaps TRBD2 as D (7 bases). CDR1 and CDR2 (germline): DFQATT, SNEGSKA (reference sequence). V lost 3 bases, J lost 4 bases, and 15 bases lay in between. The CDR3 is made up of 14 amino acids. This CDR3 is CSASGLRGGETQYF. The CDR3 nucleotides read TGCAGTGCTAGCGGTTTGAGGGGGGGAGAGACCCAGTACTTC.

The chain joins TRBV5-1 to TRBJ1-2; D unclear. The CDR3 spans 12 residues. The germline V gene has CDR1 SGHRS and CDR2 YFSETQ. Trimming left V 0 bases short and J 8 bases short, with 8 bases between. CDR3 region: CASSLDTPGYTF. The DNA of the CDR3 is TGCGCCAGCAGCTTGGATACCCCGGGCTACACCTTC.

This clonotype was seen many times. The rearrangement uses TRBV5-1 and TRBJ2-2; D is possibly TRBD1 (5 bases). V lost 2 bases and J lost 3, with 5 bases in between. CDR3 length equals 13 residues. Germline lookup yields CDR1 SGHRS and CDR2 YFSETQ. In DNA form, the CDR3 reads TGCGCCAGCAGCTTAGGGGACACCGGGGAGCTGTTTTTT. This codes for CASSLGDTGELFF.

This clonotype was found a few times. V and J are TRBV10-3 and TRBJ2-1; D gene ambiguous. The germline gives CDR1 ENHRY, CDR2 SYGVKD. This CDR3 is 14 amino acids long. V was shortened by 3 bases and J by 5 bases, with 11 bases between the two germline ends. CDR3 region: CAISDRTKDNEQFF. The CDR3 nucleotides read TGTGCCATCAGTGACAGGACCAAAGACAATGAGCAGTTCTTC.

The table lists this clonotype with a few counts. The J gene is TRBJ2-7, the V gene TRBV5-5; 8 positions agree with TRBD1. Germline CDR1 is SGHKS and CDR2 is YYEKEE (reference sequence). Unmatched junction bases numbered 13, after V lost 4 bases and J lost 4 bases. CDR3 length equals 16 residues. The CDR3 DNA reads TGTGCCAGCAGCCCCCCTCCGGGACAGGATTCTTACGAGCAGTACTTC. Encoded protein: CASSPPPGQDSYEQYF.

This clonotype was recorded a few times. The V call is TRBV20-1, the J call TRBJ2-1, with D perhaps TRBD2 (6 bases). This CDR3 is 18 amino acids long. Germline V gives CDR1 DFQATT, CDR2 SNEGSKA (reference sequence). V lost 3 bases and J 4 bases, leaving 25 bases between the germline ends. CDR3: CSARGGGFRITFYNEQFF. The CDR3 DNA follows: TGCAGTGCTAGGGGGGGTGGGTTCAGGATAACCTTTTACAATGAGCAGTTCTTC.